Each of the 15 T cell receptor beta chains below was sequenced from the same sample in a study of CD8 T cells in ankylosing spondylitis. TCRdb independently ran MiXCR on the 5' RACE reads; one entry per CDR3 protein. The sample has around 40,000 distinct CDR3 sequences, 2.5% to 3% seen once. The sample comprised blood, either unsorted or a sorted T cell fraction (not recorded which). These receptor sequences come from a male donor with ankylosing spondylitis or in good health (not recorded which).

This clonotype was seen repeatedly, ten times or more. The chain carries TRBV9 and TRBJ2-2; D is perhaps TRBD2 (5 bases). The CDR3 spans 16 residues. The germline V and J ends were trimmed by 4 bases and 0 bases, with 13 bases remaining between them. The germline gives CDR1 SGDLS, CDR2 YYNGEE. As DNA, the CDR3 is TGTGCCAGCAGCCCCTCCCCGGGAACGAACACCGGGGAGCTGTTTTTT. As protein: CASSPSPGTNTGELFF. Drawing the rest from reference TRBV9 and TRBJ2-2, the complete variable domain is DSGVTQTPKHLITATGQRVTLRCSPRSGDLSVYWYQQSLDQGLQFLIQYYNGEERAKGNILERFSAQQFPDLHSELNLSSLELGDSALYFCASSPSPGTNTGELFFGEGSRLTVL.

In its sample, this clonotype was seen many times. The genes are TRBV9 and TRBJ2-2; 13 positions match TRBD2. J was trimmed by 10 bases and V by 5 bases; bases with no gene match: 8. CDR3 length: 15 residues. The germline V gene encodes CDR1 SGDLS and CDR2 YYNGEE. This CDR3 is CASSRTGTSGMELFF. DNA for the CDR3: TGTGCCAGCAGTCGAACCGGGACTAGCGGGATGGAGCTGTTTTTT.

This clonotype was seen ten or more times. This chain joins TRBV9 and TRBJ2-2; TRBD2 matches 12 bases. V lost 6 bases and J lost 3; bases outside the gene matches: 3. Germline CDR1 SGDLS, CDR2 YYNGEE. The CDR3 is 15 residues long. The CDR3, as DNA: TGTGCCAGCAAGACTAGCGGGAGCGACACCGGGGAGCTGTTTTTT. It yields the protein CASKTSGSDTGELFF. Looking up the rest from reference TRBV9 and TRBJ2-2 gives the full variable domain: DSGVTQTPKHLITATGQRVTLRCSPRSGDLSVYWYQQSLDQGLQFLIQYYNGEERAKGNILERFSAQQFPDLHSELNLSSLELGDSALYFCASKTSGSDTGELFFGEGSRLTVL.

This clonotype appeared many times. V is TRBV9 and J is TRBJ2-2; the D gene could be TRBD1 or TRBD2 (7 bases each). The germline V gene encodes CDR1 SGDLS and CDR2 YYNGEE. V dropped 0 bases and J dropped 1 base, with 10 bases sitting between them. CDR3 length: 16 residues. The CDR3 here is CASSVAGGVNTGELFF. DNA of the CDR3: TGTGCCAGCAGCGTAGCAGGGGGGGTGAACACCGGGGAGCTGTTTTTT.

This clonotype was detected ten times or more. This rearrangement joins TRBV9 to TRBJ2-3; no firm D call. The length of the CDR3 is 14 residues. Trimming stripped 4 bases from V and 2 bases from J, with 11 bases between. CDR1 is SGDLS, CDR2 YYNGEE, per germline. In DNA form, the CDR3 reads TGTGCCAGCAGCATAGACGATCTCACAGATACGCAGTATTTT. Protein product: CASSIDDLTDTQYF.

This clonotype was counted at least ten times. The chain uses TRBV9 and TRBJ2-6, with D uncertain. The CDR3 length is 15 residues. V was clipped by 4 bases and J by 4 bases, with 12 bases between them. From germline, CDR1 is SGDLS and CDR2 YYNGEE. The CDR3 sequence is CASSLNIGGANVLTF. The CDR3 DNA reads as TGTGCCAGCAGCCTAAACATTGGGGGGGCCAACGTCCTGACTTTC.

The table lists this clonotype with many counts. The chain recombines TRBV9 with TRBJ2-1; 11 nucleotides align to TRBD2. V gave up 4 bases and J gave up 10 bases; unmatched junction bases: 10. CDR1 and CDR2 (germline): SGDLS, YYNGEE. The CDR3 totals 15 residues. The DNA for the CDR3 is TGTGCCAGCAGCTCCACTAGCGGGAGTTCGTGGGAGCAGTTCTTC. Translating it yields CASSSTSGSSWEQFF. The whole variable domain, filled in from reference TRBV9 and TRBJ2-1, reads DSGVTQTPKHLITATGQRVTLRCSPRSGDLSVYWYQQSLDQGLQFLIQYYNGEERAKGNILERFSAQQFPDLHSELNLSSLELGDSALYFCASSSTSGSSWEQFFGPGTRLTVL.

This clonotype was seen at least ten times. The genes are TRBV9 and TRBJ2-2; D remains unclear. Germline values: CDR1 SGDLS, CDR2 YYNGEE. This CDR3 has 14 amino acids. Trimming left V 3 bases short and J 5 bases short, with 11 bases between. In DNA form, the CDR3 reads TGTGCCAGCAGCGCGGCCGTAGGGACCGGGGAGCTGTTTTTT. Encoded protein: CASSAAVGTGELFF. Supplemented by reference TRBV9 and TRBJ2-2, the full variable domain reads DSGVTQTPKHLITATGQRVTLRCSPRSGDLSVYWYQQSLDQGLQFLIQYYNGEERAKGNILERFSAQQFPDLHSELNLSSLELGDSALYFCASSAAVGTGELFFGEGSRLTVL.

The sample holds many counts of this clonotype. The V and J genes are TRBV9 and TRBJ2-2; 8 positions match TRBD1. The germline CDR1 and CDR2 sequences are SGDLS and YYNGEE. V was pared by 3 bases and J by 1 base, with 2 bases of the junction left unmatched. This CDR3 spans 15 amino acids. In nucleotides, the CDR3 is TGTGCCAGCAGCGCCAGGGGGCGGAACACCGGGGAGCTGTTTTTT. Translated, it gives CASSARGRNTGELFF. Looking up the rest from reference TRBV9 and TRBJ2-2 gives the full variable domain: DSGVTQTPKHLITATGQRVTLRCSPRSGDLSVYWYQQSLDQGLQFLIQYYNGEERAKGNILERFSAQQFPDLHSELNLSSLELGDSALYFCASSARGRNTGELFFGEGSRLTVL.

This clonotype occurred many times. The chain carries TRBV9 and TRBJ2-1; possibly TRBD1 or TRBD2 for D (6 bases each). Germline V gene sequence: CDR1 SGDLS, CDR2 YYNGEE. The V end was cut by 4 bases, the J end by 1 base, with 15 bases between. There are 16 residues in the CDR3. The CDR3 here is CASSPPGAVSYNEQFF. The CDR3 DNA sequence: TGTGCCAGCAGCCCCCCGGGGGCGGTTTCCTACAATGAGCAGTTCTTC.

This clonotype was seen repeatedly, ten times or more. The gene calls are TRBV7-2 and TRBJ2-3; TRBD2 is a possible D gene (5 bases). Per germline, CDR1 SGHTA and CDR2 FQGNSA. This CDR3 comprises 15 residues. V lost 6 bases and J 7 bases, leaving 20 bases between the germline ends. CDR3 region: CASSPARARVYTQYF. The DNA of the CDR3 is TGTGCCAGCAGTCCCGCCCGGGCGCGGGTCTATACGCAGTATTTT.

This clonotype was found many times. The J gene is TRBJ2-2, the V gene TRBV9, with D possibly matching TRBD1 (5 bases). The germline V gene encodes CDR1 SGDLS and CDR2 YYNGEE. CDR3 length: 12 amino acids. The V gene lost 5 bases and the J gene lost 6 bases, with 8 bases spanning the gap. CDR3 nucleotide sequence: TGTGCCAGCAGAGGGGCGGCCGGGGAGCTGTTTTTT. Translating gives CASRGAAGELFF. Together with reference TRBV9 and TRBJ2-2, the CDR3 gives the full variable domain: DSGVTQTPKHLITATGQRVTLRCSPRSGDLSVYWYQQSLDQGLQFLIQYYNGEERAKGNILERFSAQQFPDLHSELNLSSLELGDSALYFCASRGAAGELFFGEGSRLTVL.

This clonotype occurred many times. The chain is built from TRBV9 and TRBJ1-1; a possible D gene is TRBD1 (6 bases). There are 15 residues in the CDR3. CDR1 and CDR2 (germline): SGDLS, YYNGEE. Trimming removed 0 bases from V and 4 bases from J, with 13 bases in between. The CDR3: CASSVAGGLATEAFF. In DNA, the CDR3 is TGTGCCAGCAGCGTAGCTGGGGGCTTGGCCACTGAAGCTTTCTTT.

This clonotype was seen ten or more times. The V gene is TRBV9, the J gene TRBJ2-3, with 9 nucleotides matching TRBD2. The V segment lost 4 bases and the J segment 5 bases; nucleotides outside the gene matches: 8. This CDR3 has 15 residues. Germline V gene lookup returns CDR1 SGDLS and CDR2 YYNGEE. The CDR3, as DNA: TGTGCCAGCAGCTCGGCGGGAGGGCTAGTAGATACGCAGTATTTT. Protein product: CASSSAGGLVDTQYF.

In this sample, this clonotype turned up many times. The CDR3 nucleotides read TGTGCCAGCAGCGTAGCGGCTAGCGGCCTTACCGGGGAGCAGTTCTTC. Translating it yields CASSVAASGLTGEQFF. This chain uses TRBV9 with TRBJ2-1; 7 bases line up with TRBD2. Germline V gene lookup returns CDR1 SGDLS and CDR2 YYNGEE. V dropped 0 bases and J dropped 10; count of bases not matched to a gene: 13. The CDR3 sequence is 16 residues long.